Given below is one TCR beta chain in context. The antigen is undetermined. The CDR3 spans 16 residues. Germline-derived CDR1 and CDR2 are LGHDT and YNNKEL (reference sequence). V was clipped by 2 bases and J by 8 bases; unmatched bases: 6. Time point reported: patch test 1, 2 weeks after DPC sensitization. The treatment is: therapeutic diphenylcyclopropenone sensitization with weekly scalp DPC. This sample is part of a study of human T cells and chemical hapten exposure. Turning to the study itself: Patients' scalps got diphenylcyclopropenone weekly throughout the approximately 22-week study. Per-sample TCR yield variation was attributed mainly to small pooled library volume differences. General study findings and limits: With alopecia, donors may have immune responses unlike healthy people's.

Authors' methods: Counts of TCRs in each sample centred on a median of 95,638 and extended from around 25,000 to 690,000. TCRdb re-called the RACE reads through MiXCR, storing one row per CDR3 protein. None of the V and J calls come from the authors' own analysis; TCRdb made them. The table lists some 190,000 distinct CDR3 sequences, approximately 20% of them singletons. This receptor was taken from a woman in her 50s with alopecia areata. Some clones in this sample may be carry-over from other donors' samples. J is TRBJ1-4 and V is TRBV3-1; 12 bases fit TRBD1. The input for sequencing was whole blood, taken in connection with sensitization to the hapten diphenylcyclopropenone (DPC). The CDR3 bases are TGTGCCAGCAGCCAAATAGGGACAGGGGGCAGAGAAAAACTGTTTTTT. This gives the protein CASSQIGTGGREKLFF.